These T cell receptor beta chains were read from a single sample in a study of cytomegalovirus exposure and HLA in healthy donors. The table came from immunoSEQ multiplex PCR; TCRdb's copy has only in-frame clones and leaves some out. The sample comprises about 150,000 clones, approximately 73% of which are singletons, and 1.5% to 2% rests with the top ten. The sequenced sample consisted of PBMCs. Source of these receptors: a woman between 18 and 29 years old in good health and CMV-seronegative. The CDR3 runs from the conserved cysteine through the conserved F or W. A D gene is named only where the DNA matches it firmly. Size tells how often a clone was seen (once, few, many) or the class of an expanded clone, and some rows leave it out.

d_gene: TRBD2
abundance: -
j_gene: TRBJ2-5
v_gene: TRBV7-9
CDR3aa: CASSPPTSGGARETQYF
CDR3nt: TGTGCCAGCAGCCCACCGACTAGCGGGGGGGCCCGGGAGACCCAGTACTTC

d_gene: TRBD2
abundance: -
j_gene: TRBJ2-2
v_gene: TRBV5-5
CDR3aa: CASAGGPDTGELFF
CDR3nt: TGTGCCAGCGCGGGGGGCCCGGACACCGGGGAACTGTTTTTT

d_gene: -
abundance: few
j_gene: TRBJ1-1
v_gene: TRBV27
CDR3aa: CASSLFGGTEAFF
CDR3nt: TGTGCCAGCAGTTTATTTGGAGGGACTGAAGCTTTCTTT

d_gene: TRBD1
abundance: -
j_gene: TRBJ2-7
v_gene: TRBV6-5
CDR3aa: CASSYSGQGYEQYF
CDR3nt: TGTGCCAGCAGTTACTCGGGACAGGGGTACGAGCAGTACTTC

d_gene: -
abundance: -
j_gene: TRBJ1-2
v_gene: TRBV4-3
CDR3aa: CASSQSWGQENYGYTF
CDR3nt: TGCGCCAGCAGCCAATCCTGGGGGCAGGAGAACTATGGCTACACCTTC

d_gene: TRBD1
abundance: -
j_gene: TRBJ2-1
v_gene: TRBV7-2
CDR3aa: CASSLVGQGYNEQFF
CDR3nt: TGTGCCAGCAGCTTAGTCGGACAGGGCTACAATGAGCAGTTCTTC

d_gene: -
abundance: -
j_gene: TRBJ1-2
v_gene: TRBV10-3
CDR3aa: CAISESTGGYTF
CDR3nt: TGTGCCATCAGTGAGTCGACGGGTGGCTACACCTTC

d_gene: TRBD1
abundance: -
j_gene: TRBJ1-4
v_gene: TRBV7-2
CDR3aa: CASSVQGAKLFF
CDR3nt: TGTGCCAGCAGCGTCCAGGGGGCAAAACTGTTTTTT

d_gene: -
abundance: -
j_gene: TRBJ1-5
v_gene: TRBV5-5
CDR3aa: CASSLGGGNTNHAF
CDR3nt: TGTGCCAGCAGCTTGGGCGGGGGGAACACAAACCATGCTTTT

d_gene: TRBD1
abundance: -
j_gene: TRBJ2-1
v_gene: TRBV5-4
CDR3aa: CASSQDRGSPSYNEQFF
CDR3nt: TGTGCCAGCAGCCAGGACAGGGGCAGTCCTTCTTACAATGAGCAGTTCTTC

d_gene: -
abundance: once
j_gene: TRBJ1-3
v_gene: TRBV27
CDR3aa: CASSLDSSGNTIYF
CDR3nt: TGTGCCAGCAGTTTAGACAGCTCTGGAAACACCATATATTTT

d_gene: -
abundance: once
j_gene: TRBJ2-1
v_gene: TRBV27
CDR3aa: CASSLSGLVGREHHNEQFF
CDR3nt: TGTGCCAGCAGTTTATCTGGCCTGGTTGGCAGGGAACACCACAATGAGCAGTTCTTC

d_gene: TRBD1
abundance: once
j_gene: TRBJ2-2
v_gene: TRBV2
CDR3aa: CASSYSEQGDTGELFF
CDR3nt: TGTGCCAGCAGTTACTCGGAACAGGGGGACACCGGGGAGCTGTTTTTT

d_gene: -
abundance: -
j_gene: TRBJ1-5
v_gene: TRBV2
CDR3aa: CASTMEESAPQHF
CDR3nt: TGTGCCAGCACTATGGAGGAATCAGCCCCCCAGCATTTT

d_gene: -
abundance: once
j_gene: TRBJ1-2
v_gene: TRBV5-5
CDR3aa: CASSLAPGRGEGYTF
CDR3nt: TGTGCCAGCAGCTTGGCCCCTGGCAGGGGAGAAGGCTACACCTTC

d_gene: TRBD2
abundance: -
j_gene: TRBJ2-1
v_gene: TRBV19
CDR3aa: CASSIESGGYNEQFF
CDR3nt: TGTGCCAGTAGTATAGAAAGCGGGGGCTACAATGAGCAGTTCTTC

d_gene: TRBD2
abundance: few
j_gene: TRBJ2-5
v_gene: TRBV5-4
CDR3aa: CASSQGTSGGAETQYF
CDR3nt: TGTGCCAGCAGCCAAGGGACTAGCGGGGGGGCAGAGACCCAGTACTTC

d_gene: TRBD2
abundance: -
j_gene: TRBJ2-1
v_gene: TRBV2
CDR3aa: CASKVLAGIYNEQFF
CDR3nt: TGTGCCAGCAAGGTGCTAGCGGGTATCTACAATGAGCAGTTCTTC

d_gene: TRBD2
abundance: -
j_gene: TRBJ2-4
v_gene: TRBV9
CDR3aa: CASSREEAKNSQYF
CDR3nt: TGTGCCAGCAGCCGGGAGGAAGCCAAAAACAGTCAGTACTTC

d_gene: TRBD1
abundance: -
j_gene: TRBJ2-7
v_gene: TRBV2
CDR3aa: CASKNPGQGSSYEQYF
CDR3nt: TGTGCCAGCAAAAACCCGGGACAGGGTTCTTCGTACGAGCAGTACTTC

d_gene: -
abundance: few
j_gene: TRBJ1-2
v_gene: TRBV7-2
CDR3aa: CASSLVGGTNYGYTF
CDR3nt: TGTGCCAGCAGCTTAGTCGGCGGTACTAACTATGGCTACACCTTC

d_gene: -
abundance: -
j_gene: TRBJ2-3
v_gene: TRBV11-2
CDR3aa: CASSLDRRSDTQYF
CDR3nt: TGTGCCAGCAGCTTAGATCGGAGGTCAGATACGCAGTATTTT

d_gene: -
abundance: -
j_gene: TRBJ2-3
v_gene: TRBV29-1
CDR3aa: CSVEGRFPDTQYF
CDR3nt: TGCAGCGTTGAAGGCAGATTCCCAGATACGCAGTATTTT

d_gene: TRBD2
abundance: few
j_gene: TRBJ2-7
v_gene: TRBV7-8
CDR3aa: CASSLATSGTYEQYF
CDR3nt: TGTGCCAGCAGCTTAGCGACTAGCGGTACCTACGAGCAGTACTTC

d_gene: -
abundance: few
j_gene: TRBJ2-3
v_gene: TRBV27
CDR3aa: CASSLRGRRAYTDTQYF
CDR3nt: TGTGCCAGCAGTTTAAGAGGCCGGAGGGCCTACACAGATACGCAGTATTTT

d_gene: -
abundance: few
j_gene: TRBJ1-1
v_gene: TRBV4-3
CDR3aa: CASSQGQLEAFF
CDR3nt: TGCGCCAGCAGCCAAGGACAGCTTGAAGCTTTCTTT

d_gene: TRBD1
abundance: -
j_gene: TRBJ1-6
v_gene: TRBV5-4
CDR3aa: CASSLGGQGSYNSPLHF
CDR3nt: TGTGCCAGCAGCTTGGGAGGACAGGGTAGCTATAATTCACCCCTCCACTTT

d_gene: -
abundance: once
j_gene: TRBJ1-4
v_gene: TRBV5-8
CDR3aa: CASSLNLGPTANEKLFF
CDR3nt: TGTGCCAGCAGCTTGAATCTGGGCCCCACAGCTAATGAAAAACTGTTTTTT

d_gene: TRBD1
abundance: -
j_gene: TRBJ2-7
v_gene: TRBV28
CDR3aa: CASSFGPGQEPYEQYF
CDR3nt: TGTGCCAGCAGTTTTGGACCGGGACAGGAGCCCTACGAGCAGTACTTC

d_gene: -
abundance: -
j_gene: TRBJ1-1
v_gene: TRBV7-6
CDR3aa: CASSLEVSTGTGTEAFF
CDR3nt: TGTGCCAGCAGCTTAGAGGTATCTACAGGGACCGGCACTGAAGCTTTCTTT

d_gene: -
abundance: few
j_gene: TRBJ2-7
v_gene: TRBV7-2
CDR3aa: CASSLEQGKYEQYF
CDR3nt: TGTGCCAGCAGCTTAGAACAGGGCAAGTACGAGCAGTACTTC

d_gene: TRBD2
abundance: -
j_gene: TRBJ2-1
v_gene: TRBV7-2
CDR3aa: CASTNSGRNFDEQFF
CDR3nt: TGTGCCAGCACCAATAGCGGGAGGAACTTCGATGAGCAGTTCTTC

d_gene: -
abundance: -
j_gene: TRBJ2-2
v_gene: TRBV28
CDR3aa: CASSATGTGELFF
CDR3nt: TGTGCCAGCAGTGCAACGGGGACCGGGGAGCTGTTTTTT

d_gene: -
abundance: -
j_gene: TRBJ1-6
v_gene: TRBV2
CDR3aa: CASKYSSPLHF
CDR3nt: TGTGCCAGCAAGTATAGTTCACCCCTCCACTTT

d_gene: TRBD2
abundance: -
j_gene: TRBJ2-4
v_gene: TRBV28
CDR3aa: CASSAGGSRAKNIQYF
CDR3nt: TGTGCCAGCAGTGCGGGGGGTTCGAGAGCCAAAAACATTCAGTACTTC

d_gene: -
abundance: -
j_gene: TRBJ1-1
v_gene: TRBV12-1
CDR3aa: CASSLQAGDTEAFF
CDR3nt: TGTGCCAGCAGCTTACAGGCAGGGGACACTGAAGCTTTCTTT